This entry lists 30 T cell receptor beta chains sequenced from one sample in a study of blood T cells in healthy people across ages. Primers used in a second PCR of about 6 to 11 cycles were a sample-barcoded 5' primer and a J-beta primer mix. TCRdb passed the 5' RACE reads through MiXCR, listing each CDR3 protein once. The data show roughly 1.4 million distinct CDR3 sequences, roughly 64% seen once. Sequencing was carried out using blood. Receptors were obtained from a man between 18 and 35 years old in good health.

The chain recombines TRBV7-2 with TRBJ2-1, with a tentative D call TRBD2 (7 bases). Germline CDR1 SGHTA, CDR2 FQGNSA. The V end lost 7 bases, the J end lost 0 bases, and 25 bases lay between the germline ends. CDR3 length equals 19 residues. This chain's CDR3 is CASTVGGGGGGSSYNEQFF. CDR3 in DNA: TGTGCCAGCACCGTAGGAGGGGGGGGCGGCGGGTCCTCCTACAATGAGCAGTTCTTC.

The genes are TRBV20-1 and TRBJ1-1, with 8 bases matching TRBD1. Germline CDR1 reads DFQATT; CDR2 reads SNEGSKA (reference sequence). Trimming took 5 bases from V and 4 from J; bases not matched to a gene: 12. The CDR3 consists of 15 residues. CDR3: CSALGQGPGGTEAFF. CDR3 in DNA: TGCAGTGCTCTAGGACAGGGCCCGGGCGGCACTGAAGCTTTCTTT.

The gene calls are TRBV7-6 and TRBJ2-3, with 7 bases that match TRBD2. V was clipped by 5 bases and J by 5 bases; unmatched bases: 7. Germline V gene data show CDR1 as SGHVS and CDR2 as FNYEAQ. CDR3 length: 14 residues. CDR3 sequence (DNA): TGTGCCAGCAGCAAAGCGGGGCCTGAAGATACGCAGTATTTT. Translating gives CASSKAGPEDTQYF. The variable domain in full, with the rest retrieved from reference TRBV7-6 and TRBJ2-3, is GAGVSQSPRYKVTKRGQDVALRCDPISGHVSLYWYRQALGQGPEFLTYFNYEAQQDKSGLPNDRFSAERPEGSISTLTIQRTEQRDSAMYRCASSKAGPEDTQYFGPGTRLTVL.

The chain couples TRBV27 to TRBJ2-5; 7 bases align to TRBD2. Unmatched junction bases numbered 11, after V lost 8 bases and J lost 11 bases. This CDR3 spans 12 amino acids. Germline V gene sequence: CDR1 MNHEY, CDR2 SMNVEV (reference sequence). The CDR3 loop reads CASGLTSDQQYF. Written as DNA, the CDR3 is TGTGCCAGCGGCCTTACTAGCGATCAGCAGTACTTC.

This clonotype was seen only once. J is TRBJ2-2 and V is TRBV2, with 10 bases aligning to TRBD1. The CDR3 has 15 residues. The J segment lost 8 bases and the V segment lost 6 bases, leaving 9 bases of the junction unmatched. The germline V gene encodes CDR1 SNHLY and CDR2 FYNNEI. The CDR3: CASRLNRDRGGELFF. CDR3 DNA sequence: TGTGCCAGCAGGCTAAACCGGGACAGGGGAGGGGAGCTGTTTTTT.

This chain links TRBV9 with TRBJ2-2; D possibly corresponds to TRBD2 (5 bases). Germline CDR1 reads SGDLS; CDR2 reads YYNGEE. The CDR3 spans 15 residues. V was clipped by 2 bases and J by 4 bases, with 12 bases between them. CDR3 loop: CASSVLLDGTGELFF. CDR3 in DNA: TGTGCCAGCAGCGTCTTACTAGATGGCACCGGGGAGCTGTTTTTT.

The genes are TRBV29-1 and TRBJ1-1, with D tentatively TRBD1 (6 bases). The CDR3 consists of 12 residues. Looked up from germline, CDR1 is SQVTM and CDR2 is ANQGSEA. The CDR3 loop is CTAGRGNAEAFF. The CDR3 region has the DNA TGCACCGCCGGCAGGGGCAACGCTGAAGCTTTCTTT.

A remark on this clonotype: One end of the junction varies from germline; a read error may be responsible. This chain uses TRBV28 with TRBJ2-5; TRBD1 aligns across 8 bases. Germline CDR1 reads MDHEN; CDR2 reads SYDVKM. This CDR3 contains 18 residues. The CDR3, as DNA: TGTGCCAGCAGCCACGGCCCAGACACCAGACAGGGGCAAGAGACCCGGTACTTC. This translates into CASSHGPDTRQGQETRYF.

This clonotype was seen once. V is TRBV4-1 and J is TRBJ2-3; 8 nucleotides match TRBD1. Germline V lookup: CDR1 MGHRA, CDR2 YSYEKL. The CDR3 covers 15 residues. Germline trimming cut 3 bases from V and 10 bases from J; bases unmatched to any gene: 12. The CDR3: CASSQQGAGPDAQYF. In DNA form, the CDR3 reads TGCGCCAGCAGCCAGCAGGGGGCCGGTCCTGATGCGCAGTATTTT.

This clonotype was counted between two and nine times. The chain is built from TRBV2 and TRBJ2-5; TRBD2 is a possible D gene (7 bases). The V end was cut by 7 bases, the J end by 0 bases, with 18 bases between. This CDR3 is 16 amino acids long. The germline gives CDR1 SNHLY, CDR2 FYNNEI. The DNA of the CDR3 is TGTGCCAGCATACTAGCGAGGGGGGAGTACCAAGAGACCCAGTACTTC. Protein: CASILARGEYQETQYF.

The V and J genes are TRBV12-5 and TRBJ2-5, with D possibly being TRBD1 or TRBD2 (5 bases each). With the DNA end fitting TRBJ2-7 better, the J assignment may be wrong. Germline CDR1 LGHNT, CDR2 FRNRAP. The CDR3 extends over 15 amino acids. The CDR3 DNA reads as TGTGCTAGTGGTTTGGTACAAGGGGACCACTACGAGCAGTACTTC. It specifies CASGLVQGDHYEQYF.

This chain connects TRBV29-1 to TRBJ2-1; the D gene is possibly TRBD2 (6 bases). The CDR3 covers 13 residues. The V gene lost 5 bases and the J gene lost 4 bases, with 12 bases spanning the gap. Germline V CDR1 and CDR2: SQVTM, ANQGSEA. The CDR3 coding sequence is TGCAGCGTTACGGGACTCAAATACAATGAGCAGTTCTTC. Translated, it gives CSVTGLKYNEQFF.

For this clonotype: The junction departs from the called germline gene at one end, perhaps through a read error. The rearrangement links TRBV12-3 or TRBV12-4 to TRBJ2-5; possibly TRBD1 for D (6 bases). The CDR3 is 15 amino acids. The CDR3 sequence: CASSLGDTLQETQYF. The CDR3 coding sequence is TGTGCCAGCAGCTTAGGGGACACTCTACAAGAGACCCAGTACTTC.

This clonotype was counted a few times. V is TRBV4-3 and J is TRBJ2-1; perhaps TRBD1 as D (5 bases). Germline CDR1 LGHNA, CDR2 YSLEER. Trimming removed 0 bases from V and 1 base from J, with 16 bases in between. This CDR3 has 18 residues. CDR3 in amino acids: CASSQDLHWQGSYNEQFF. DNA for the CDR3: TGCGCCAGCAGCCAAGATTTGCATTGGCAGGGATCCTACAATGAGCAGTTCTTC.

The chain uses TRBV6-4 and TRBJ1-5, with D perhaps TRBD1 (6 bases). The CDR3 sequence is 15 residues long. Trimming cost V 3 bases and J 1 base, with 10 bases left between them. From germline, CDR1 is MRHNA and CDR2 SNTAGT. The CDR3 loop reads CASSEQGGSNQPQHF. In DNA, the CDR3 is TGTGCCAGCAGTGAACAGGGCGGAAGCAATCAGCCCCAGCATTTT.

In its sample, this clonotype was seen once. J is TRBJ2-5 and V is TRBV6-2 or TRBV6-3, with D uncertain. The DNA end is a closer match to TRBJ2-7, so the J assignment may be wrong. The CDR3 loop spans 14 amino acids. Germline CDR1 is MNHEY and CDR2 is SVGEGT. The CDR3 region is CASSYRSGLGEQYF. The CDR3 nucleotides are TGTGCCAGCAGTTACCGTTCGGGTTTGGGCGAGCAGTACTTC.

The chain employs TRBV4-1 and TRBJ2-7; D is uncertain. This CDR3 is built from 14 residues. In germline, CDR1 is MGHRA, CDR2 YSYEKL. The germline V and J ends were trimmed by 0 bases and 2 bases, with 8 bases remaining between them. CDR3 DNA sequence: TGCGCCAGCAGCCAAGATTACGGAGCCTACGAGCAGTACTTC. Its translation: CASSQDYGAYEQYF.

This clonotype appeared a few times. The genes are TRBV5-1 and TRBJ2-7; no clear D. With 4 bases removed from V and 5 bases from J, the gap between germline ends came to 13 bases. The CDR3 covers 13 residues. Germline CDR1 is SGHRS and CDR2 is YFSETQ. In DNA form, the CDR3 reads TGCGCCAGCAGCGAGGTTCTGGAAGACGAGCAGTACTTC. Protein sequence: CASSEVLEDEQYF.

This clonotype showed up just once. The chain combines TRBV18 with TRBJ2-1; perhaps TRBD1 as D (6 bases). The germline V gene encodes CDR1 KGHSH and CDR2 LQKENI. The CDR3 has 15 residues. Trimming removed 4 bases at V and 4 bases at J, with 14 bases between. The CDR3 DNA sequence: TGTGCCAGCTCACTGACAGGCCGCCCGTACAATGAGCAGTTCTTC. Protein: CASSLTGRPYNEQFF.

This chain connects TRBV20-1 to TRBJ1-6; D remains ambiguous. Germline V gene lookup returns CDR1 DFQATT and CDR2 SNEGSKA (reference sequence). V lost 5 bases, J lost 10 bases, and 12 bases lay in between. The CDR3 totals 12 residues. CDR3 sequence: CSAFQAGSPLHF. CDR3 sequence (DNA): TGCAGTGCTTTCCAGGCAGGATCACCCCTCCACTTT.

The chain couples TRBV15 to TRBJ2-1; TRBD2 matches 10 bases. CDR3 size: 17 residues. Germline V gene sequence: CDR1 LNHNV, CDR2 YYDKDF (reference sequence). After removal of 0 bases from V and 5 bases from J, the junction contained 7 bases not matched to a gene. CDR3 coding DNA: TGTGCCACCAGCAGAGATGTCATTACTAGCGGGGACAATGAGCAGTTCTTC. Translated, it gives CATSRDVITSGDNEQFF.

V usage is TRBV4-1 and J usage is TRBJ2-3, with D perhaps TRBD1 or TRBD2 (6 bases each). The CDR3 loop spans 16 amino acids. Germline loops: CDR1 MGHRA, CDR2 YSYEKL. V lost 4 bases to trimming and J lost 1 base, with 15 bases between them. CDR3 nucleotides: TGCGCCAGCAGCCCTGAAGTACGGGGGCGCACAGATACGCAGTATTTT. This codes for CASSPEVRGRTDTQYF.

A few counts support this clonotype. The chain combines TRBV5-1 with TRBJ2-6; a weak D match, TRBD1 (5 bases). This CDR3 has 16 amino acids. Looked up from germline, CDR1 is SGHRS and CDR2 is YFSETQ. V shed 4 bases and J shed 5 bases, with 16 bases lying between them. The CDR3 loop is CASSRPNRNRANVLTF. For the CDR3, the DNA is TGCGCCAGCAGCCGACCCAACAGGAATAGGGCCAACGTCCTGACTTTC.

This rearrangement joins TRBV4-2 to TRBJ2-3; TRBD2 agrees at 7 bases. This CDR3 has 15 amino acids. The J segment lost 2 bases and the V segment lost 1 base, leaving 3 bases of the junction unmatched. Per the germline V gene, CDR1 is LGHNA and CDR2 is YNFKEQ. CDR3 amino acids: CASSQARLATDTQYF. CDR3 sequence (DNA): TGTGCCAGCAGCCAAGCGCGACTAGCCACAGATACGCAGTATTTT.

The J gene is TRBJ1-2, the V gene TRBV20-1; a weak D match, TRBD1 (5 bases). This CDR3 has 16 amino acids. The V and J ends lost 6 bases and 3 bases respectively, with 23 bases between them. Germline CDR1 and CDR2: DFQATT and SNEGSKA (reference sequence). CDR3 in amino acids: CSAGRGPTGFYYGYTF. In DNA form, the CDR3 reads TGCAGTGCCGGCCGGGGCCCGACGGGCTTCTACTATGGCTACACCTTC.

This clonotype was picked up one time. The chain has TRBV5-5 and TRBJ2-5; TRBD1 agrees at 8 bases. The end of the DNA fits TRBJ2-7 better, so the J call may be wrong. The length of the CDR3 is 13 residues. Germline V gene data show CDR1 as SGHKS and CDR2 as YYEKEE (reference sequence). The DNA of the CDR3 is TGTGCCAGCGCGAAGACAGGGGCCCACGAGCAGTACTTC. Amino acids: CASAKTGAHEQYF.

The chain joins TRBV6-1 to TRBJ2-2; D is perhaps TRBD1 (6 bases). Trimming removed 5 bases at V and 0 bases at J, with 10 bases between. In germline, CDR1 is MNHNS, CDR2 SASEGT. The CDR3 loop spans 15 amino acids. CDR3 DNA: TGTGCCAGCAGTCCCAGGGGCACGAACACCGGGGAGCTGTTTTTT. Its translation is CASSPRGTNTGELFF.

This rearrangement joins TRBV6-6 to TRBJ2-7; 9 bases align to TRBD1. The V segment lost 0 bases and the J segment 4 bases; nucleotides outside the gene matches: 10. The CDR3 sequence is 17 residues long. In germline, CDR1 is MNHNY, CDR2 SVGAGI (reference sequence). CDR3 sequence: CASSYSWDRVSLYEQYF. The CDR3 DNA reads as TGTGCCAGCAGTTACTCCTGGGACAGGGTATCCCTTTACGAGCAGTACTTC.

This clonotype was detected once. The rearrangement uses TRBV20-1 and TRBJ2-5; 9 bases align to TRBD1. Germline V lookup: CDR1 DFQATT, CDR2 SNEGSKA (reference sequence). This CDR3 region has 17 residues. Trimming took 1 base from V and 4 from J; bases not matched to a gene: 13. The CDR3 nucleotides read TGCAGTGCTAGAGCCCGGACAGGGGTCGGTCCGCGAGAGACCCAGTACTTC. Encoded protein: CSARARTGVGPRETQYF.

This sequence joins TRBV5-1 and TRBJ1-1; D not certain. The germline V and J ends were trimmed by 2 bases and 4 bases, with 15 bases remaining between them. CDR3 length: 15 residues. CDR1 and CDR2 (germline): SGHRS, YFSETQ. The CDR3, as DNA: TGCGCCAGCAGCTTTTTATTAGATTCTAGCACTGAAGCTTTCTTT. The encoded protein is CASSFLLDSSTEAFF.